This is a list of T cell receptor beta chains from one sample in a study of T cell changes during pregnancy in multiple sclerosis. Method: immunoSEQ multiplex PCR; TCRdb's copy keeps in-frame clones and lacks some. The repertoire has tens of thousands of clones, 92% of them found once; the top ten carry about 2%. The source was peripheral blood, collected after pregnancy. The receptors derive from a female donor with multiple sclerosis, enrolled in a pregnancy study. CDR3s include the opening cysteine and the closing phenylalanine or tryptophan. Each record gives: clone size, V gene, J gene, D gene, CDR3 DNA, CDR3 protein. A D gene is named only where the DNA matches it firmly. A row's size may be missing; if present it is once, few, many or a size class.

once	TRBV6-1	TRBJ2-6	TRBD1	TGTGCCAGCAGTGATGGACAGGGCTTCTCTGGGGCCAACGTCCTGACTTTC	CASSDGQGFSGANVLTF
-	TRBV6-5	TRBJ1-2	-	TGTGCCAGCAGTTCGCGGATTGGCAACTATGGCTACACCTTC	CASSSRIGNYGYTF
-	TRBV6-1	TRBJ1-1	TRBD1	TGTGCCACTACGACAGGGGGCTTGAAAGCTTTCTTT	CATTTGGLKAFF
-	TRBV2	TRBJ2-7	-	TGTGCCAGCAACAGGATTTCCTACGAGCAGTACTTC	CASNRISYEQYF
-	TRBV5-1	TRBJ2-3	TRBD1	TGCGCCAGCAGCTTGGGACAGGGCAGCACAGATACGCAGTATTTT	CASSLGQGSTDTQYF
-	TRBV6-5	TRBJ1-6	-	TGTGCCAGCAGTTACTCAGACGGGAATTCACCCCTCCACTTT	CASSYSDGNSPLHF
-	TRBV4-3	TRBJ2-3	TRBD2	TGCGCCAGCAGCCAGACTCGAGGACTAGTTAGCACAGATACGCAGTATTTT	CASSQTRGLVSTDTQYF
-	TRBV5-1	TRBJ2-5	TRBD1	TGCGCCAGCAGCCAGGGGGCCTTTTCGGCGGAGACCCAGTACTTC	CASSQGAFSAETQYF
-	TRBV19	TRBJ1-2	-	TGTGCCAGTAGTATCTCGATCGGGGGCTATGGCTACACCTTC	CASSISIGGYGYTF
-	TRBV10-3	TRBJ2-7	TRBD1	TGTGCCACCTCACAGGGGGCATACGAGCAGTACTTC	CATSQGAYEQYF
-	TRBV6-5	TRBJ1-1	-	TGTGCCAGCAGTTACGGGGGAGGAGACACTGAAGCTTTCTTT	CASSYGGGDTEAFF
once	TRBV13	TRBJ1-4	TRBD1	TGTGCCAGCAGCGACGGGACAGGGGACGGAAAACTGTTTTTT	CASSDGTGDGKLFF
-	TRBV6-4	TRBJ2-2	TRBD1	TGTGCCAGCAGAGACGCAGGGGGCGACTCCACCGGGGAGCTGTTTTTT	CASRDAGGDSTGELFF
-	TRBV6-1	TRBJ1-3	-	TGTGCCAGCGAACTGACAGAGATGGGTGGAAACACCATATATTTT	CASELTEMGGNTIYF
-	TRBV7-6	TRBJ2-5	TRBD2	TGTGCCAGCACCTCCGAAGGATTTACTAGCGGGAGGGAGACCCAGTACTTC	CASTSEGFTSGRETQYF
-	TRBV4-1	TRBJ2-5	-	TGCGCCAGCAGCCACTCAGACAGGCAAGAGACCCAGTACTTC	CASSHSDRQETQYF
-	TRBV19	TRBJ2-1	TRBD1	TGTGCCAGTAGCCGCACAGGGGGACTCAACAATGAGCAGTTCTTC	CASSRTGGLNNEQFF
few	TRBV7-2	TRBJ2-7	-	TGTGCCAGCAGCCTGATGGGGCAGAACAACTACGAGCAGTACTTC	CASSLMGQNNYEQYF
-	TRBV5-1	TRBJ1-3	-	TGCGCCAGCAGCTTGGACGACAGGTCTGGAAACACCATATATTTT	CASSLDDRSGNTIYF
-	TRBV4-2	TRBJ1-1	TRBD1	TGTGCCAGCAGCCGAGGACAGGGGATGAACACTGAAGCTTTCTTT	CASSRGQGMNTEAFF
-	TRBV13	TRBJ2-5	-	TGTGCCAGCAGCTCCCACTATCAACAAGAGACCCAGTACTTC	CASSSHYQQETQYF